The T cell receptor (beta chain) under discussion was sequenced for a study of blood T cells in healthy people across ages. Together with a sample-barcoded 5' primer, a J-beta primer mix was included in a second PCR lasting about 7 to 11 cycles. Every sample gave at least 2.5 million paired-end reads containing CDR3. Using its own MiXCR run on the 5' RACE reads, TCRdb lists one record per CDR3 protein. The table lists about 1.1 million distinct CDR3 sequences, more than 30% of them singletons. Germline CDR1 and CDR2: SGDLS and YYNGEE. The CDR3 runs 12 residues. This clonotype was seen a handful of times.

V gene TRBV9 combines with J gene TRBJ2-7; a possible D gene is TRBD2 (5 bases). TRBJ2-5 matches the DNA end more closely, so the J call is doubtful. The sample comprised blood. The origin of this receptor is a man aged 18 to 30 in good health. Here the CDR3 DNA reads TGTGCCAGCAGCGTGGTCGAGGGGACCCAGTACTTC. Translated, it gives CASSVVEGTQYF.